The source of this T cell receptor beta chain is a study of blood T cell repertoires in COVID-19. Study in general: Sites in the United States, Italy and Spain provided acute and convalescent COVID-19 samples. T cells, B-cell-depleted T cells, or PBMCs supplied cDNA or gDNA.

V dropped 0 bases and J dropped 6; count of bases not matched to a gene: 4. The CDR3 sequence is 14 residues long. The V gene's germline CDR1 is MGHRA and CDR2 YSYEKL. Repertoires were generated with immunoSEQ multiplex PCR, while TCRdb's copy carries only in-frame clones and drops some. The table shows 200,000 or so clones, with 84% occurring only once. The receptor's source is a woman in her sixties who had recovered from COVID-19. The sample taken for sequencing was peripheral blood. This sequence joins TRBV4-1 and TRBJ2-7; 8 nucleotides agree with TRBD1. DNA of the CDR3: TGCGCCAGCAGCCAAGATGGACAGGGAAGCGAGCAGTACTTC. Translated: CASSQDGQGSEQYF.